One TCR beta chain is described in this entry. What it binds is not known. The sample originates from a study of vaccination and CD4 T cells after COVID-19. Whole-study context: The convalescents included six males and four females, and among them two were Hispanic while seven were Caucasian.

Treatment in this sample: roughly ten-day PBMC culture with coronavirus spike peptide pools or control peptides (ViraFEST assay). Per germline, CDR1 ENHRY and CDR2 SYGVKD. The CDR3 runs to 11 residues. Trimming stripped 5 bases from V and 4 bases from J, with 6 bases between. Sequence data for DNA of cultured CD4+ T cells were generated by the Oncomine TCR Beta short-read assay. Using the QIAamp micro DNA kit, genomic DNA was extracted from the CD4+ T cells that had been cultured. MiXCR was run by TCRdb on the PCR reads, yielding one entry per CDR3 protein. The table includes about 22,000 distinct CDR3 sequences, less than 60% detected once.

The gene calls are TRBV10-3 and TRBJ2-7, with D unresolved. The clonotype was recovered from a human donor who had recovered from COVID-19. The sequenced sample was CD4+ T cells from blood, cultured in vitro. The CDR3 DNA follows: TGTGCCATCAGTTTTGCTTACGAGCAGTACTTC. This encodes CAISFAYEQYF.